The 15 T cell receptor beta chains below come from one sample, sequenced in a study of T cell changes during pregnancy in multiple sclerosis. Sequencing was performed with immunoSEQ multiplex PCR; in TCRdb, only in-frame clones are kept and a portion is missing. The sample includes around 100,000 clones, approximately 90% of them seen just once. The sequencing here drew on peripheral blood, taken in the third trimester of pregnancy. Receptors were obtained from a female donor with multiple sclerosis, enrolled in a pregnancy study.

This clone has just one count. The chain employs TRBV5-1 and TRBJ1-6, with 7 bases fitting TRBD1. Germline values: CDR1 SGHRS, CDR2 YFSETQ. The CDR3 spans 14 residues. V lost 4 bases and J lost 6; bases outside the gene matches: 4. The CDR3 protein is CASSPGTVNSPLHF. The CDR3 region has the DNA TGCGCCAGCAGCCCCGGGACAGTTAATTCACCCCTCCACTTT.

The chain combines TRBV5-1 with TRBJ2-3; possibly TRBD2 for D (5 bases). Germline assignment: CDR1 SGHRS and CDR2 YFSETQ. The CDR3 consists of 12 residues. V was clipped by 5 bases and J by 5 bases, with 9 bases between them. As DNA, the CDR3 is TGCGCCAGCAGAGGCGGAGGAGATACGCAGTATTTT. It translates to CASRGGGDTQYF. Using reference TRBV5-1 and TRBJ2-3 for the parts outside the CDR3, the full variable domain is KAGVTQTPRYLIKTRGQQVTLSCSPISGHRSVSWYQQTPGQGLQFLFEYFSETQRNKGNFPGRFSGRQFSNSRSEMNVSTLELGDSALYLCASRGGGDTQYFGPGTRLTVL.

The chain uses TRBV6-5 and TRBJ1-2; 7 nucleotides align to TRBD1. Germline-derived CDR1 and CDR2 are MNHEY and SVGAGI. The CDR3 runs to 13 residues. V lost 2 bases, J lost 6 bases, and 3 bases stayed unmatched. The CDR3 coding sequence is TGTGCCAGCAGTTACAACAGGGGTGATGGCTACACCTTC. Encoded protein: CASSYNRGDGYTF.

The rearrangement links TRBV28 to TRBJ1-2; D not resolved. Germline V gives CDR1 MDHEN, CDR2 SYDVKM. CDR3 length equals 12 residues. Trimming shortened V by 6 bases and J by 8 bases, and 13 bases separated the two germline ends. The CDR3 nucleotides are TGTGCCAGCAGCCGCGCCCTAAAAGGCTACACCTTC. Its translation: CASSRALKGYTF.

V is TRBV28 and J is TRBJ2-1; 7 nucleotides match TRBD2. CDR1 and CDR2 (germline): MDHEN, SYDVKM. V lost 3 bases to trimming and J lost 0 bases; unmatched junction nucleotides: 5. This CDR3 is 16 amino acids long. The CDR3 nucleotides read TGTGCCAGCAGTTTCGGCGGGAGACGCTCCTACAATGAGCAGTTCTTC. It yields the protein CASSFGGRRSYNEQFF.

Written as DNA, the CDR3 is TGTGCCAGCAGCATTGATGGGACAGAGGGGGCGAAGTACACTGAAGCTTTCTTT. The encoded protein is CASSIDGTEGAKYTEAFF. The rearrangement joins TRBV21-1 to TRBJ1-1; the D call of TRBD1 is as the table states it, not checked on the DNA. TRBV21-1 is assigned pseudogene status. The CDR3 length is 18 residues.

This clone was recorded only once. CDR3 in DNA: TGTGCCAGCAGCCCCGGCGGGGGGGGCGGGGAGCTGTTTTTT. This encodes CASSPGGGGGELFF. The chain couples TRBV11-2 to TRBJ2-2, with TRBD2 matching 9 bases. The V segment lost 5 bases and the J segment 7 bases; nucleotides outside the gene matches: 5. There are 14 residues in the CDR3. Germline values: CDR1 SGHAT, CDR2 FQNNGV.

The chain is built from TRBV11-2 and TRBJ2-2, with 9 bases aligning to TRBD1. In germline, CDR1 is SGHAT, CDR2 FQNNGV. The junction had 5 bases not matched to a gene; V was cut back by 4 bases and J by 5 bases. The CDR3 is 15 amino acids. CDR3 region: CASSYRTGATGELFF. The CDR3 DNA reads as TGTGCCAGCAGCTACCGGACAGGGGCGACCGGGGAGCTGTTTTTT.

The CDR3 DNA sequence: TGTGCCAGCAGTGAATCGTGGGGCTCCACTGAAGCTTTCTTT. Its protein is CASSESWGSTEAFF. The rearrangement links TRBV6-1 to TRBJ1-1; tentatively, D is TRBD1 (5 bases). Germline V lookup: CDR1 MNHNS, CDR2 SASEGT. This CDR3 contains 14 residues. V was trimmed by 2 bases and J by 4 bases, leaving 11 bases between them.

The chain joins TRBV5-1 to TRBJ2-1; 9 bases map to TRBD2. CDR3 size: 16 residues. The V and J ends lost 4 bases and 9 bases, in that order; junction bases with no gene match: 14. The germline V gene encodes CDR1 SGHRS and CDR2 YFSETQ. CDR3 loop: CASSPIAGVRIPEQFF. In DNA, the CDR3 is TGCGCCAGCAGCCCAATAGCGGGAGTACGGATTCCTGAGCAGTTCTTC.

The rearrangement links TRBV7-6 to TRBJ2-3; 8 bases agree with TRBD2. The CDR3 covers 16 residues. The trim removed 0 bases at V and 4 bases at J, leaving 6 bases unmatched. Looked up from germline, CDR1 is SGHVS and CDR2 is FNYEAQ. CDR3 residues: CASSLAIAGGADTQYF. The CDR3 DNA reads as TGTGCCAGCAGCTTAGCTATCGCCGGGGGGGCAGATACGCAGTATTTT.

J is TRBJ1-2 and V is TRBV5-6; 11 bases map to TRBD1. V shed 3 bases and J 8 bases; nucleotides not matched to a gene: 9. Germline V gene sequence: CDR1 SGHDT, CDR2 YYEEEE. The CDR3 sequence is 15 residues long. CDR3 sequence: CASSSGTGGGGGYTF. CDR3 DNA: TGTGCCAGCAGCTCCGGGACAGGGGGAGGAGGAGGCTACACCTTC.

The V and J genes are TRBV27 and TRBJ1-2; D is undetermined. With 8 bases removed from V and 6 bases from J, the gap between germline ends came to 19 bases. CDR3 length: 14 amino acids. Germline V gene lookup returns CDR1 MNHEY and CDR2 SMNVEV (reference sequence). The CDR3 sequence is CASRLAPDAHGYTF. CDR3 sequence (DNA): TGTGCCAGCCGACTGGCCCCCGACGCGCATGGCTACACCTTC.

V is TRBV28 and J is TRBJ1-1; D not certain. The CDR3 length is 14 residues. The V end was cut by 6 bases, the J end by 0 bases, with 11 bases between. CDR1 is MDHEN and CDR2 is SYDVKM in the germline V gene. The CDR3 is CASRKRRLNTEAFF. The DNA for the CDR3 is TGTGCCAGCAGGAAAAGGAGACTGAACACTGAAGCTTTCTTT. The full variable domain, rest sourced from reference TRBV28 and TRBJ1-1, is DVKVTQSSRYLVKRTGEKVFLECVQDMDHENMFWYRQDPGLGLRLIYFSYDVKMKEKGDIPEGYSVSREKKERFSLILESASTNQTSMYLCASRKRRLNTEAFFGQGTRLTVV.

This clone showed up just once. This rearrangement joins TRBV6-1 to TRBJ2-5, with TRBD1 matching 8 bases. The CDR3 loop spans 15 amino acids. Looked up from germline, CDR1 is MNHNS and CDR2 is SASEGT. The ends lost 2 bases at V and 4 bases at J; junction bases unmatched: 6. The CDR3 DNA reads TGTGCCAGCAGTGAATTGACAGGGGTGGCAGAGACCCAGTACTTC. Translation: CASSELTGVAETQYF.